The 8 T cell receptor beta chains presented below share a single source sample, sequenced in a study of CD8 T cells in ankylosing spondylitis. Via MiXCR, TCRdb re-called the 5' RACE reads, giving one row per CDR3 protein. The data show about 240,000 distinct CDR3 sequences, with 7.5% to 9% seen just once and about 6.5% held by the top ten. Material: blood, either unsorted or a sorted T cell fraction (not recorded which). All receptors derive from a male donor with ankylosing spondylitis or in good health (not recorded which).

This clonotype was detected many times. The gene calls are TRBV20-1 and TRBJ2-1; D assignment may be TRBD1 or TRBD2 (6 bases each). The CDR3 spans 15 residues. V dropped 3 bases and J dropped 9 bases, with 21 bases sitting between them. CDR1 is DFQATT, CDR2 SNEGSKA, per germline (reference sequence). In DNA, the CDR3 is TGCAGTGCTAGTTACACTTTCGGAGGGACAATTGAGCAGTTCTTC. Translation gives CSASYTFGGTIEQFF.

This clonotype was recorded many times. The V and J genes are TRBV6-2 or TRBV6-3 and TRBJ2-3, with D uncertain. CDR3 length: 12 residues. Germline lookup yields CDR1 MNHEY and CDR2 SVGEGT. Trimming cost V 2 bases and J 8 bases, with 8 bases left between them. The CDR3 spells CASSYGSGTQYF. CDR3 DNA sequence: TGTGCCAGCAGTTACGGCAGTGGTACGCAGTATTTT.

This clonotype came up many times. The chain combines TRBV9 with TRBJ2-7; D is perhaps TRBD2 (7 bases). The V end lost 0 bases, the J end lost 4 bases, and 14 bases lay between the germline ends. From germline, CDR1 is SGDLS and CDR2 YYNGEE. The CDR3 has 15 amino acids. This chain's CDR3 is CASSVDAGEGYEQYF. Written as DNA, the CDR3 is TGTGCCAGCAGCGTAGACGCAGGGGAGGGGTACGAGCAGTACTTC.

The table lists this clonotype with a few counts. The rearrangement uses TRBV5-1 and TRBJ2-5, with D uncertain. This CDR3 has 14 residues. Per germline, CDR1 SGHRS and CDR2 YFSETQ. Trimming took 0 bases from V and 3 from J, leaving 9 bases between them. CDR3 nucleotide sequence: TGCGCCAGCAGCTTGGATCCAGGCAAAGAGACCCAGTACTTC. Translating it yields CASSLDPGKETQYF.

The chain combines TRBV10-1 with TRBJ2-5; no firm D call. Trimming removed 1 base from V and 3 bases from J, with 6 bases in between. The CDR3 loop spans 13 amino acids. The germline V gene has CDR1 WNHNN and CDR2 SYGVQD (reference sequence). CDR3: CASSELGKETQYF. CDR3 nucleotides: TGCGCCAGCAGTGAGTTGGGGAAAGAGACCCAGTACTTC.

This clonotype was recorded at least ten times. The CDR3 nucleotides are TGCGCCAGCGCAGCGGGAGAGCGCTACAATGAGCAGTTCTTC. Its protein is CASAAGERYNEQFF. The chain couples TRBV5-1 to TRBJ2-1, with 8 bases fitting TRBD2. This CDR3 contains 14 residues. V lost 7 bases, J lost 3 bases, and 6 bases stayed unmatched. The germline gives CDR1 SGHRS, CDR2 YFSETQ.

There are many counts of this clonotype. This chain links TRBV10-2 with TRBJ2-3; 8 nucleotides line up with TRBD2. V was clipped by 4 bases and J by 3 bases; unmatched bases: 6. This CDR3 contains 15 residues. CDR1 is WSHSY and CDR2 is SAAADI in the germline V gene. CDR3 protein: CASSGRGRRTDTQYF. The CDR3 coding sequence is TGCGCCAGCAGTGGTCGCGGGAGGAGGACAGATACGCAGTATTTT.

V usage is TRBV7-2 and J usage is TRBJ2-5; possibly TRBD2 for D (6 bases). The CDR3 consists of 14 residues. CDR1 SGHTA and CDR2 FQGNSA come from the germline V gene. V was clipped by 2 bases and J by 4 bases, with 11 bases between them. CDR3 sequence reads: CASSLLGGGETQYF. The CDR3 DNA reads TGTGCCAGCAGCTTACTGGGAGGCGGAGAGACCCAGTACTTC. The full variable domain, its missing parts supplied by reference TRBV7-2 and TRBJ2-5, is GAGVSQSPSNKVTEKGKDVELRCDPISGHTALYWYRQSLGQGLEFLIYFQGNSAPDKSGLPSDRFSAERTGGSVSTLTIQRTQQEDSAVYLCASSLLGGGETQYFGPGTRLLVL.